This T cell receptor (beta chain) comes out of a study of blood T cell repertoires in COVID-19. Study-level background: Material from acute and convalescent COVID-19 was sourced from the United States, Italy and Spain.

The V gene's germline CDR1 is LNHNV and CDR2 YYDKDF (reference sequence). V lost 5 bases and J lost 7; bases outside the gene matches: 8. CDR3 size: 14 residues. Produced via immunoSEQ multiplex PCR; TCRdb's table is partial and in-frame only. The data contain 150,000 to 200,000 clones, less than 90% of them singletons. The chain is built from TRBV15 and TRBJ2-3; 8 positions match TRBD1. The sequence was collected from a woman between 65 and 79 years old with COVID-19, enrolled during active disease. Sequencing was carried out using peripheral blood. The CDR3 spells CATSDRTGRNTQYF. In DNA, the CDR3 is TGTGCCACCAGCGACCGGACAGGGCGGAATACGCAGTATTTT.